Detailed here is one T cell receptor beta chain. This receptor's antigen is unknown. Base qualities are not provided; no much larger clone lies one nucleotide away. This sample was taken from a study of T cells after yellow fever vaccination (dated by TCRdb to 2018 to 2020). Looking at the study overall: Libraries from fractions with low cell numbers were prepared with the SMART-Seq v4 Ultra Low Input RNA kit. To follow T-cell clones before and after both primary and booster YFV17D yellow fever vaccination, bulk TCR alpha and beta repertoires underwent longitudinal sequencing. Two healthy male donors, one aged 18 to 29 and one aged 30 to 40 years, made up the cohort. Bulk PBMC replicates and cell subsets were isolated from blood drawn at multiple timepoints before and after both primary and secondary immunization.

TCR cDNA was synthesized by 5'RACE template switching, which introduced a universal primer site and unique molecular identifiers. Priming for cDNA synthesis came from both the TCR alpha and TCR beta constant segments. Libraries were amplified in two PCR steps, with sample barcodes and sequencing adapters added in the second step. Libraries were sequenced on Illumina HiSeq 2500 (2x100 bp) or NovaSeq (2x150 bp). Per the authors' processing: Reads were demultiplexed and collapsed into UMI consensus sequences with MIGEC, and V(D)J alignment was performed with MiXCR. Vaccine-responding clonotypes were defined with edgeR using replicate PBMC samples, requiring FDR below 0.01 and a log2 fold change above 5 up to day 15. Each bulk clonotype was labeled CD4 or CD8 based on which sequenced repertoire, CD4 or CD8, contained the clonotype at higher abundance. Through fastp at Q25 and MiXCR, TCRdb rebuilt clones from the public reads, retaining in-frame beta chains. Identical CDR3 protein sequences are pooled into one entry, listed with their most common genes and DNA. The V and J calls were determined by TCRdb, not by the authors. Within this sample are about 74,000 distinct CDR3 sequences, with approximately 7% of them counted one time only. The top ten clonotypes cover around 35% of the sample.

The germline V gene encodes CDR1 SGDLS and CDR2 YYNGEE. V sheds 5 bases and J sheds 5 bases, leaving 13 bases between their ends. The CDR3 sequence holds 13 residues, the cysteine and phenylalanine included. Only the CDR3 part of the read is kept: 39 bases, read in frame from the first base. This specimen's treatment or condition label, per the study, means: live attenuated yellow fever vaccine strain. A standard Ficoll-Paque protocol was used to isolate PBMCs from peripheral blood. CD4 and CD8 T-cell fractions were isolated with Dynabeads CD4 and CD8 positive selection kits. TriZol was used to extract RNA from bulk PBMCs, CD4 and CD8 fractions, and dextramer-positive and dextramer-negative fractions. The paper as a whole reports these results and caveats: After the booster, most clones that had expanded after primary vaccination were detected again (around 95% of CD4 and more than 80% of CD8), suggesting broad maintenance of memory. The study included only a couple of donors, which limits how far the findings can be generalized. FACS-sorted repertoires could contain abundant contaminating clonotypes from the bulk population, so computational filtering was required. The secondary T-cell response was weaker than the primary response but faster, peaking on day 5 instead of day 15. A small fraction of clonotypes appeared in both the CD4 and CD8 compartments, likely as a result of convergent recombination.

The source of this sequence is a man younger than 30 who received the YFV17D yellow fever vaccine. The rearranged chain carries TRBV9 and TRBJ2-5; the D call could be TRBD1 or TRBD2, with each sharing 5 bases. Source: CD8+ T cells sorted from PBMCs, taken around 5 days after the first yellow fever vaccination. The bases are TGTGCCAGCAGTCCCGGGACCACGGAGACCCAGTACTTC. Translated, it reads CASSPGTTETQYF. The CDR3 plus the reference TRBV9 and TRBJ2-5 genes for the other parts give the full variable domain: DSGVTQTPKHLITATGQRVTLRCSPRSGDLSVYWYQQSLDQGLQFLIQYYNGEERAKGNILERFSAQQFPDLHSELNLSSLELGDSALYFCASSPGTTETQYFGPGTRLLVL.